This T cell receptor beta chain was observed in a study of blood T cell repertoires in COVID-19. Generated by immunoSEQ multiplex PCR, the TCRdb table keeps only in-frame clones and is missing some. This sample has under 200,000 clones, with approximately 82% found just once. This clone has a handful of counts. This sequence originates from a man aged 55 to 69 who had recovered from COVID-19. The sample consisted of PBMCs or T cells enriched from blood (not recorded which).

The CDR3 bases are TGCAGTGCTACGAAAGGGGGGGCGGCTTTCTTT. This codes for CSATKGGAAFF. The rearrangement uses TRBV20-1 and TRBJ1-1; weak D call: TRBD1 (6 bases). Trimming pared 4 bases from V and 11 bases from J, leaving 14 bases between. This CDR3 contains 11 residues. CDR1 is DFQATT, CDR2 SNEGSKA, per germline (reference sequence).